What follows are 6 T cell receptor beta chains derived from one specimen sequenced in a study of persistence of HIV-infected CD4 T cells. Their antigens are not known. This was the immunoSEQ version 4 assay in survey mode. The table came from immunoSEQ multiplex PCR; TCRdb's copy has only in-frame clones and leaves some out. The table includes roughly 43,000 clones, around 90% detected once. This nonspecific control used anti-CD3/anti-CD28 bead stimulation of CD4+ T cells. Sorting of responding CD4+ T cells relied on upregulated CD40 ligand together with CD69. The sequences come from CD4+ T cells sorted from PBMCs after roughly 18-hour stimulation, collected from a patient who received antiretroviral therapy. The receptor set was obtained from an adult man with HIV who was CMV-seropositive.

V is TRBV2 and J is TRBJ1-5; 10 bases agree with TRBD1. Germline CDR1 reads SNHLY; CDR2 reads FYNNEI. The trim removed 5 bases at V and 7 bases at J, leaving 8 bases unmatched. The CDR3 sequence is 15 residues long. The CDR3 region has the DNA TGTGCCAGCAGTTTGGACAGGGGGACGGAACAGCCCCAGCATTTT. Its translation is CASSLDRGTEQPQHF.

The chain carries TRBV9 and TRBJ2-1; D ambiguous. Looked up from germline, CDR1 is SGDLS and CDR2 is YYNGEE. V dropped 1 base and J dropped 10 bases, with 12 bases sitting between them. This CDR3 is 13 amino acids long. CDR3 in DNA: TGTGCCAGCAGCGTATACTCAGCAGGAGAGCAGTTCTTC. Protein product: CASSVYSAGEQFF.

Notes on this clone: Just one base apart from a much larger clone, this may be a read error. The chain joins TRBV20-1 to TRBJ1-2; 10 bases align to TRBD1. The germline V gene encodes CDR1 DFQATT and CDR2 SNEGSKA (reference sequence). The V segment lost 3 bases and the J segment 4 bases; nucleotides outside the gene matches: 2. The CDR3 sequence is 13 residues long. This CDR3 reads CSASGTGAYGYTF. CDR3 sequence (DNA): TGCAGTGCTAGTGGGACAGGGGCCTATGGCTACACCTTC.

This chain uses TRBV27 with TRBJ1-1; a possible D gene is TRBD1 (5 bases). Trimming took 4 bases from V and 7 from J, leaving 13 bases between them. CDR1 is MNHEY, CDR2 SMNVEV, per germline (reference sequence). This CDR3 region has 13 residues. The chain's CDR3 is CASSYLGGGEAFF. The CDR3 coding sequence is TGTGCCAGCAGTTACCTTGGGGGGGGTGAAGCTTTCTTT.

This chain connects TRBV2 to TRBJ2-7; D may be TRBD1 (5 bases). Trimming shortened V by 4 bases and J by 7 bases, and 14 bases separated the two germline ends. The CDR3 has 13 residues. CDR1 is SNHLY, CDR2 FYNNEI, per germline. CDR3: CASSGQISTEQYF. CDR3 bases: TGTGCCAGCAGTGGACAGATATCTACGGAGCAGTACTTC.

The rearrangement joins TRBV3-1 (or the pseudogene TRBV3-2) to TRBJ1-5; D perhaps matches TRBD1 (5 bases). Germline V gives CDR1 LGHDT, CDR2 YNNKEL (reference sequence). The V end was cut by 4 bases, the J end by 4 bases, with 11 bases between. The CDR3 runs to 14 residues. The CDR3 protein is CASSLGLSNQPQHF. The CDR3 bases are TGTGCCAGCAGCCTGGGACTTTCTAATCAGCCCCAGCATTTT.